This T cell receptor beta chain came from a study of cytomegalovirus exposure and HLA in healthy donors. About the study: Around 86 million unique TCRs, all from HLA-typed donors, were included in an early release of the data.

V was cut by 2 bases and J by 0 bases, with 10 bases left in between. This CDR3 is built from 15 residues. The V gene's germline CDR1 is SEHNR and CDR2 FQNEAQ (reference sequence). The PCR employed 60 Vbeta primers together with 13 Jbeta primers. The data were produced by immunoSEQ multiplex PCR, yet TCRdb's version contains in-frame clones alone and is incomplete. This sample yields around 99,000 clones, of which roughly 80% are seen a single time; more than 2% belongs to the top ten. The chain uses TRBV7-9 and TRBJ1-2; D unresolved. The sequence came from a man aged 25 to 45 in good health and CMV-seronegative. The sample comprised PBMCs. The CDR3 DNA sequence: TGTGCCAGCAGCTTAAAAGCAGGCGCTAACTATGGCTACACCTTC. Translating it yields CASSLKAGANYGYTF.